The sequence of this T cell receptor (beta chain) was determined in a study of Ad26.COV2.S vaccination and SARS-CoV-2 variants. The overall study: Donor participated within the Ad26.COV2.S arm of the COV1001 trial. Study-wide results and caveats: Non-spike TCR breadth showed similarity between vaccine and placebo recipients. Vaccinated individuals (as opposed to placebo recipients) had higher spike-specific TCR breadth.

Trimming took off 10 bases at V and 6 bases at J, with 9 bases between the two ends. CDR1 and CDR2 from the germline V gene are LGHDT and YNNKEL (reference sequence). The CDR3 extends over 11 amino acids. Treatment described: around 19 received Ad26.COV2.S at low or high dose, single or two shots; 5 received placebo; per-sample allocation not given. Samples were taken on day 63 after the first vaccine or placebo injection. About this clone: Its antigen remains unidentified.

Data came from immunoSEQ multiplex PCR; TCRdb stores just in-frame clones and leaves some out. There are some 500,000 clones in the sample; 89% occur only once, and about 2.4% lies in the top ten. This TCR was sampled from a person aged 18 to 59 who received the Ad26.COV2.S COVID-19 vaccine or a placebo. The V and J genes are TRBV3-1 (or the pseudogene TRBV3-2) and TRBJ2-2; D remains unclear. This specimen consisted of peripheral blood, obtained in a trial of Ad26.COV2.S vaccine versus placebo. The CDR3 loop reads CATVPPGELFF. Written as DNA, the CDR3 is TGTGCCACCGTCCCCCCCGGGGAGCTGTTTTTT.